This T cell receptor (beta chain) was sequenced for a study of patients and donors after allogeneic stem cell transplantation. Trimming cost V 1 base and J 12 bases, with 10 bases left between them. The CDR3 runs 13 residues. This clonotype was counted between two and nine times. Via MiXCR, TCRdb re-called the RT-PCR reads, giving one row per CDR3 protein. This table holds about 410,000 distinct CDR3 sequences, roughly 16% found once. This clonotype was sampled from a human donor who was either an allogeneic HSCT recipient or a stem cell or donor lymphocyte infusion donor (not recorded which). It is not recorded whose cells these are; they may come from a transplant donor. The chain joins TRBV12-3 or TRBV12-4 to TRBJ1-6, with D unclear. The sequenced sample was blood, either unsorted or a sorted T cell fraction (not recorded which). The CDR3, as DNA: TGTGCCAGCAGTTTAGAGAGGGTGGAACCCCTCCACTTT. Its translation is CASSLERVEPLHF.